The rows below give T cell receptor beta chains drawn from one sample of a study of shared clonotypes between healthy human individuals. Produced via immunoSEQ multiplex PCR; TCRdb's table is partial and in-frame only. The sample consists of some 500,000 clones, 65% to 80% of them appearing once. Sequencing was performed on PBMCs. The receptors derive from a woman aged 40-49 years in good health. Some clones in this sample may be carry-over from other donors' samples. CDR3s include the opening cysteine and the closing phenylalanine or tryptophan. A D gene is named only where the DNA matches it firmly. A clone size is listed for some rows: how often the clone was seen (once, few, many), or a class if it is expanded.

-	TRBV5-1	TRBJ2-3	-	TGCGCCAGCAAGACGGGGCAGACCACAGATACGCAGTATTTT	CASKTGQTTDTQYF
-	TRBV27	TRBJ1-1	few	TGTGCCAGCAGTTTCAGGGGTCGCACTGAAGCTTTCTTT	CASSFRGRTEAFF
-	TRBV18	TRBJ1-1	many	TGTGCCAGTTTGCCAGGGGCGAACACTGAAGCTTTCTTT	CASLPGANTEAFF
-	TRBV7-8	TRBJ1-1	-	TGTGCCAGCAGCTTAGTGGGCGGGGAAGCTTTCTTT	CASSLVGGEAFF
-	TRBV7-9	TRBJ2-7	once	TGTGCCAGCAGCTTTACGCGCTACGAGCAGTACTTC	CASSFTRYEQYF
TRBD1	TRBV28	TRBJ1-4	-	TGTGCCAGCAGTCTCTCCGGGACAGGGGTTCGAGAAAAACTGTTTTTT	CASSLSGTGVREKLFF
-	TRBV7-3	TRBJ1-1	-	TGTGCCAGCAGCTTAGACAGCAACTCTGAAGCTTTCTTT	CASSLDSNSEAFF
-	TRBV29-1	TRBJ2-1	-	TGCAGCGGCCAGATGTCCCTAGAGCAGTTCTTC	CSGQMSLEQFF
-	TRBV5-1	TRBJ2-1	-	TGCGCCAGCTCGGACAGCTACAATGAGCAGTTCTTC	CASSDSYNEQFF
-	TRBV10-1	TRBJ2-7	few	TGCGCCAGCAGCCCGAGCAGGGGAGGCGAGCAGTACTTC	CASSPSRGGEQYF
-	TRBV18	TRBJ1-1	medium-sized	TGTGCCAGCTCACCCTCCGGGGGGCCCGAGGGACCGAACACTGAAGCTTTCTTT	CASSPSGGPEGPNTEAFF
-	TRBV5-4	TRBJ1-1	-	TGTGCCAGCAGCCAATCAGGGCGGGGGGACACTGAAGCTTTCTTT	CASSQSGRGDTEAFF
TRBD1	TRBV7-8	TRBJ2-3	-	TGTGCCAGCAGCTTGGACAGGGGGCCCCGAACAGATACGCAGTATTTT	CASSLDRGPRTDTQYF
TRBD2	TRBV7-9	TRBJ2-1	-	TGTGCCAGCGGGAGGGCCTCCAGTGAGCAGTTCTTC	CASGRASSEQFF
-	TRBV28	TRBJ2-7	-	TGTGCCACCCTGCCGGTAGGGGGTTCCTACGAGCAGTACTTC	CATLPVGGSYEQYF
-	TRBV7-2	TRBJ1-4	-	TGTGCCAGCAGCTTCGGGCAGGTTGAAAAACTGTTTTTT	CASSFGQVEKLFF
TRBD1	TRBV19	TRBJ1-4	-	TGTGCCAGTACAGGGGGCGCGACTAATGAAAAACTGTTTTTT	CASTGGATNEKLFF
TRBD1	TRBV30	TRBJ2-7	once	TGTGCCTGGAGTCCGGGACAGGGTCATACACAGTACTTC	CAWSPGQGHTQYF
-	TRBV27	TRBJ2-5	-	TGTGCCAGCAGTCAAGGGGGAGAGACCCAGTACTTC	CASSQGGETQYF
TRBD2	TRBV15	TRBJ2-2	-	TGTGCCACCAGCAGGAACCCGGGACTAGCGGCCGGGGAGCTGTTTTTT	CATSRNPGLAAGELFF
TRBD2	TRBV7-9	TRBJ2-5	-	TGTGCCAGCAGTCTACTAGCGGGAGAGGTAGCCATGGCCCAGTACTTC	CASSLLAGEVAMAQYF
TRBD1	TRBV7-6	TRBJ2-7	-	TGTGCCAGCAGCTTACAGAGACAGGGGGTAGGCGAGCAGTACTTC	CASSLQRQGVGEQYF
TRBD2	TRBV7-3	TRBJ2-1	-	TGTGCCAGCAGCTCCGAGACCGGGACTAGCGTCAATGAGCAGTTCTTC	CASSSETGTSVNEQFF
-	TRBV10-3	TRBJ1-3	-	TGTGCCATCAGTGAATCCGGGGACACCATATATTTT	CAISESGDTIYF
-	TRBV7-2	TRBJ1-4	many	TGTGCCAGCAGCGGAGGGAATAATGAAAAACTGTTTTTT	CASSGGNNEKLFF
TRBD2	TRBV28	TRBJ2-1	-	TGTGCCAGCAGTCGGTTAGCGGGAAGCTCCTACAATGAGCAGTTCTTC	CASSRLAGSSYNEQFF
-	TRBV9	TRBJ1-1	-	TGTGCCAGCAGCGTAGGATGGGGGAACACTGAAGCTTTCTTT	CASSVGWGNTEAFF
-	TRBV28	TRBJ2-7	few	TGTGCCAGCAGTTCCGGGACAAGAACCTACGAGCAGTACTTC	CASSSGTRTYEQYF
-	TRBV5-1	TRBJ1-4	once	TGCGCCAGCAGCTCGACCTCGGATGTTGAAAAACTGTTTTTT	CASSSTSDVEKLFF
-	TRBV2	TRBJ2-7	many	TGTGCCAGCAGACCGTCTGGGGACTCCTACGAGCAGTACTTC	CASRPSGDSYEQYF
-	TRBV5-1	TRBJ1-4	-	TGCGCCAGCAGCTTGGGGGGGACAACCGGGACTAATGAAAAACTGTTTTTT	CASSLGGTTGTNEKLFF
-	TRBV19	TRBJ1-1	-	TGTGCCAGTGCAAACATGAACACTGAAGCTTTCTTT	CASANMNTEAFF
TRBD2	TRBV6-1	TRBJ2-7	once	TGTGCCAGCAGTGAACTAGCGGACTCCTACGAGCAGTACTTC	CASSELADSYEQYF
-	TRBV10-3	TRBJ2-7	-	TGTGCCACCTCGGACGGGAACTACCTCTACGAGCAGTACTTC	CATSDGNYLYEQYF
TRBD1	TRBV5-1	TRBJ1-2	-	TGCGCCAGCAGCTTGGGGGCGACAGGGTCGGGCTACACCTTC	CASSLGATGSGYTF
-	TRBV5-1	TRBJ2-1	once	TGCGCCAGCAGCCCGACCCTGGCCAATGAGCAGTTCTTC	CASSPTLANEQFF
TRBD1	TRBV11-1	TRBJ2-7	-	TGTGCCAGCAGAACCACTAGCAGGGGGCGCCTAAACGAGCAGTACTTC	CASRTTSRGRLNEQYF